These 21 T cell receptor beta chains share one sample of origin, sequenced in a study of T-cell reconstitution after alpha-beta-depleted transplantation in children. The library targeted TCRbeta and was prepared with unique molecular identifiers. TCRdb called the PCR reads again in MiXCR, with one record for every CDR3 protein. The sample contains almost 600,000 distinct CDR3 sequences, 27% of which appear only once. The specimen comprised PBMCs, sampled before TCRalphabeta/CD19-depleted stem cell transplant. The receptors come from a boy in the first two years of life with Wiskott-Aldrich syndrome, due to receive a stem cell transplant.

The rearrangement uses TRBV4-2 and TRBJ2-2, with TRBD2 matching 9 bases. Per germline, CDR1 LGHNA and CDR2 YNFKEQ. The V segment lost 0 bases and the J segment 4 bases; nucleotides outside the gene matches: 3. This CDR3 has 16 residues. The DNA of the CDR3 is TGTGCCAGCAGCCAAGATCCGACTAGCGGCACCGGGGAGCTGTTTTTT. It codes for CASSQDPTSGTGELFF.

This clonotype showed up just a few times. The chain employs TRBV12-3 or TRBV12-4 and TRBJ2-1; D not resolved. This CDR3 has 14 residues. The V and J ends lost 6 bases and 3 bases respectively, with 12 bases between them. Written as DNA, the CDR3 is TGTGCCAGCAGGCAAAAGACTGACTACAATGAGCAGTTCTTC. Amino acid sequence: CASRQKTDYNEQFF.

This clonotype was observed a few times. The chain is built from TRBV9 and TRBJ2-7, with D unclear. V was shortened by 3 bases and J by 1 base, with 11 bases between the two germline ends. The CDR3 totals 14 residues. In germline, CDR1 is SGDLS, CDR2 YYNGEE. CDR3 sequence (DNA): TGTGCCAGCAGCGGGCCTGGCGCGTCCTACGAGCAGTACTTC. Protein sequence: CASSGPGASYEQYF.

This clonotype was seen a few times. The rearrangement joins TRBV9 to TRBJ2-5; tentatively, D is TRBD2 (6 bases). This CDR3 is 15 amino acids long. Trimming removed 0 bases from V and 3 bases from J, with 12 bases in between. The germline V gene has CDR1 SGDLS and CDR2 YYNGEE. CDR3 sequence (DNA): TGTGCCAGCAGCGTAGAACTAGCCGCCGAAGAGACCCAGTACTTC. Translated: CASSVELAAEETQYF.

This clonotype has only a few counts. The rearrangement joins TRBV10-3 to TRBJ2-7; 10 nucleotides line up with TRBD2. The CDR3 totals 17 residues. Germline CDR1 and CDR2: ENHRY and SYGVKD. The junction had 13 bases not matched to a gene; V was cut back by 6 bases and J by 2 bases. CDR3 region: CAIRKNTGTSAAYEQYF. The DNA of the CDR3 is TGTGCCATCAGAAAGAATACCGGGACTAGCGCCGCCTACGAGCAGTACTTC.

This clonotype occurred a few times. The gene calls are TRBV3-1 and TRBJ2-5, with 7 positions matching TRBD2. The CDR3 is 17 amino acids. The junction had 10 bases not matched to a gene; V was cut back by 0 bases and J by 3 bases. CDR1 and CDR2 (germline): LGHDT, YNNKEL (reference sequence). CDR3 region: CASSQDSGGGLEETQYF. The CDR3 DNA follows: TGTGCCAGCAGCCAAGATTCTGGGGGAGGGCTCGAAGAGACCCAGTACTTC.

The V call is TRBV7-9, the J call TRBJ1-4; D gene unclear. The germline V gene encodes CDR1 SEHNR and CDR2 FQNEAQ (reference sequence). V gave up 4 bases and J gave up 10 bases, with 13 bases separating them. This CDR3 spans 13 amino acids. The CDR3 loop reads CASSSETHLKLFF. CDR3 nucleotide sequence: TGTGCCAGCAGCTCGGAGACACACTTAAAACTGTTTTTT.

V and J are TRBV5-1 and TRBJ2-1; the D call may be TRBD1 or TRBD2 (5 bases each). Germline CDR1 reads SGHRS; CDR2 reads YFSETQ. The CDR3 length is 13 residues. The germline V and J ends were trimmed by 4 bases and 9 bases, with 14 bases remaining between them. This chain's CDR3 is CASSLGRYFEQFF. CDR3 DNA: TGCGCCAGCAGCCTGGGACGGTATTTTGAGCAGTTCTTC.

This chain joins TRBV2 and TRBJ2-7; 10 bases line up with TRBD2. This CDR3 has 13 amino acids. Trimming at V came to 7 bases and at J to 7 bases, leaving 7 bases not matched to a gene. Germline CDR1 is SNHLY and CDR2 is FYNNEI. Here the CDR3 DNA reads TGTGCCAGCACGCCTAGCGGGAGATGGGAGCAGTACTTC. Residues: CASTPSGRWEQYF. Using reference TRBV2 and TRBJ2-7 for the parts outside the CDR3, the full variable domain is EPEVTQTPSHQVTQMGQEVILRCVPISNHLYFYWYRQILGQKVEFLVSFYNNEISEKSEIFDDQFSVERPDGSNFTLKIRSTKLEDSAMYFCASTPSGRWEQYFGPGTRLTVT.

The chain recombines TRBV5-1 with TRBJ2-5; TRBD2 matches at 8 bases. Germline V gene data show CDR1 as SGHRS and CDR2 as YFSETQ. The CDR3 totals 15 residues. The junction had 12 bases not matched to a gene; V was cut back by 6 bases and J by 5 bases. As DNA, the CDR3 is TGCGCCAGCAAAAAAGAAGCGGGAGTCGGGGAGACCCAGTACTTC. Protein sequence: CASKKEAGVGETQYF.

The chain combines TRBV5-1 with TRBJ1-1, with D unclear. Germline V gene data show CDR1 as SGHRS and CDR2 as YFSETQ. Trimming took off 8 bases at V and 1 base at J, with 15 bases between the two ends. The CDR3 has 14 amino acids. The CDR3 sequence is CASLDTATNTEAFF. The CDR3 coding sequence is TGCGCCAGTCTCGACACGGCCACGAACACTGAAGCTTTCTTT.

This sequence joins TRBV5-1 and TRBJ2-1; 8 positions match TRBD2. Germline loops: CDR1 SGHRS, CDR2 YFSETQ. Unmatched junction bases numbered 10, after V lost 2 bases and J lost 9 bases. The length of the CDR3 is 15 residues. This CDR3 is CASSFLAGRGGEQFF. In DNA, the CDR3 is TGCGCCAGCAGCTTCCTAGCGGGTCGGGGCGGTGAGCAGTTCTTC.

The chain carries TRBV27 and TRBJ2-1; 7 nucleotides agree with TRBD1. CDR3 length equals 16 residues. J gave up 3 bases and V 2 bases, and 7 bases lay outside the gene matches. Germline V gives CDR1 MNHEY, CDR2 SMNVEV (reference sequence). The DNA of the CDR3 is TGTGCCAGCAGTTTAGTGGGGACAGAAATCTACAATGAGCAGTTCTTC. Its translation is CASSLVGTEIYNEQFF.

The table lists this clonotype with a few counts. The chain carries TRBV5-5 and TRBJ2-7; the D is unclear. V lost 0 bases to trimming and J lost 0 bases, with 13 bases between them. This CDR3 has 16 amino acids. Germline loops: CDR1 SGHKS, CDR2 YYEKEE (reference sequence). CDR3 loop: CASSLGGRASSYEQYF. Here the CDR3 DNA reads TGTGCCAGCAGCTTGGGTGGACGGGCGAGCTCCTACGAGCAGTACTTC.

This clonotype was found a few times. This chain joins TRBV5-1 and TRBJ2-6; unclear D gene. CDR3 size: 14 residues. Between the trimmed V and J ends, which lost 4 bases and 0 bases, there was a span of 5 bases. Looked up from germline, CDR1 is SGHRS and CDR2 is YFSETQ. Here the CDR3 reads CASSESSGANVLTF. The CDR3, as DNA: TGCGCCAGCAGCGAGAGCTCTGGGGCCAACGTCCTGACTTTC.

The CDR3 DNA is TGTGCCAGCAGCCCAGATACGACAGGGGGCAGATCCTACAATGAGCAGTTCTTC. This translates into CASSPDTTGGRSYNEQFF. The rearrangement links TRBV11-1 to TRBJ2-1; TRBD1 aligns across 10 bases. In germline, CDR1 is SGHAT, CDR2 FQDESV (reference sequence). V lost 5 bases to trimming and J lost 1 base; unmatched junction nucleotides: 11. The CDR3 is 18 residues long.

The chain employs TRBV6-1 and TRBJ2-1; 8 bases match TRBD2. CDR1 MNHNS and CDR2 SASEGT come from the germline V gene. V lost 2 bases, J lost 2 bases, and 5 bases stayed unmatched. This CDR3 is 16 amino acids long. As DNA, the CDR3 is TGTGCCAGCAGTGAATGGGTTAGCGGGACCTACAATGAGCAGTTCTTC. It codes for CASSEWVSGTYNEQFF.

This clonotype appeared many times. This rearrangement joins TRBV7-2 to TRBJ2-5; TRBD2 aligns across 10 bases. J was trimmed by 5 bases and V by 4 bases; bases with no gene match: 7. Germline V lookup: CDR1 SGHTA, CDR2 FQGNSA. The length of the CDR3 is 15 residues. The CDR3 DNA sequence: TGTGCCAGCAGCTCTAGCGGGAGATCTCAGGAGACCCAGTACTTC. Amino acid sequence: CASSSSGRSQETQYF.

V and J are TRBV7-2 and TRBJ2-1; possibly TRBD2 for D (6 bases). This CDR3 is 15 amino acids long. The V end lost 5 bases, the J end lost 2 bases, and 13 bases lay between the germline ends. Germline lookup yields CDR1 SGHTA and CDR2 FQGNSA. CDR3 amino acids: CASSPQRAAYNEQFF. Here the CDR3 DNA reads TGTGCCAGCAGCCCCCAGCGGGCCGCCTACAATGAGCAGTTCTTC. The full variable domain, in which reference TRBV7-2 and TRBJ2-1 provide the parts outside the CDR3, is GAGVSQSPSNKVTEKGKDVELRCDPISGHTALYWYRQSLGQGLEFLIYFQGNSAPDKSGLPSDRFSAERTGGSVSTLTIQRTQQEDSAVYLCASSPQRAAYNEQFFGPGTRLTVL.

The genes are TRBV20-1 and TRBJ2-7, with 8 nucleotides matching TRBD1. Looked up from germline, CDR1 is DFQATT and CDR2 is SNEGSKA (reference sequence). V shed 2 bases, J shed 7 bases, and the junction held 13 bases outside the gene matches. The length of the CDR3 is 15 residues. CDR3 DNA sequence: TGCAGTGCTAGACGGCAGGGGGCTGTGGTCGGGGAGCAGTACTTC. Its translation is CSARRQGAVVGEQYF.

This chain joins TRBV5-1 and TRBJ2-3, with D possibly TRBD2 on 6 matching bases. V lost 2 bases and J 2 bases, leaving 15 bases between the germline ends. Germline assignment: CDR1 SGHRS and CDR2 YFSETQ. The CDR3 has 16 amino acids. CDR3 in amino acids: CASSLQTGSSTDTQYF. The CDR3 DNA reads TGCGCCAGCAGCTTACAAACCGGGAGTTCCACAGATACGCAGTATTTT.